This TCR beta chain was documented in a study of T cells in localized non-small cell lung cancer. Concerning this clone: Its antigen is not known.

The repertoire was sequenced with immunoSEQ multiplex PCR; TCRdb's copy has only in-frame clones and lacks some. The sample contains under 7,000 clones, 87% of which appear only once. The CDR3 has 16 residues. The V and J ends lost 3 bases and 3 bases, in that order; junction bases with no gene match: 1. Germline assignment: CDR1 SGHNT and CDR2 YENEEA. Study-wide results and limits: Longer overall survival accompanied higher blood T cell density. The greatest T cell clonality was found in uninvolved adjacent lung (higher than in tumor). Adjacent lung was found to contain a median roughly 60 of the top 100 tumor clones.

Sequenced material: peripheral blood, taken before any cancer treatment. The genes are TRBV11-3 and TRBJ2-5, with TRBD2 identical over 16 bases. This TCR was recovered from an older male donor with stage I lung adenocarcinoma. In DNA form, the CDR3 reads TGTGCCAGCAGCTTCGGGACTAGCGGGGGGGAAGAGACCCAGTACTTC. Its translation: CASSFGTSGGEETQYF. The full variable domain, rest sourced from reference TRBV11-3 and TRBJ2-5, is EAGVVQSPRYKIIEKKQPVAFWCNPISGHNTLYWYLQNLGQGPELLIRYENEEAVDDSQLPKDRFSAERLKGVDSTLKIQPAELGDSAVYLCASSFGTSGGEETQYFGPGTRLLVL.